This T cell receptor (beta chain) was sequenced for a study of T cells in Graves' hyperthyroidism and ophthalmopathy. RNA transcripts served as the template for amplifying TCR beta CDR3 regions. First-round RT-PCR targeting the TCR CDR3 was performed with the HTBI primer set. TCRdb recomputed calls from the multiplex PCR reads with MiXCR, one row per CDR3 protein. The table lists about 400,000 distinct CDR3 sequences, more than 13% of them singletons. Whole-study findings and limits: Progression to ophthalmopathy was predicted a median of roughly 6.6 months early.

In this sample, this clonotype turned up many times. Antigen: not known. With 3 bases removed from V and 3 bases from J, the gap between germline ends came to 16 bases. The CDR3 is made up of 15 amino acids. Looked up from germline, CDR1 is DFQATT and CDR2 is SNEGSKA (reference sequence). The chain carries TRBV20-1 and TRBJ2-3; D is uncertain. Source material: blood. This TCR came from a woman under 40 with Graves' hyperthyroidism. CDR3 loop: CSASAVASPTDTQYF. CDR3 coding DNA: TGCAGTGCTAGCGCTGTGGCTAGTCCTACAGATACGCAGTATTTT.